Following are 5 T cell receptor beta chains from one sample sequenced in a study of shared clonotypes between healthy human individuals. The repertoire was sequenced with immunoSEQ multiplex PCR; TCRdb's copy has only in-frame clones and lacks some. Of roughly 1,600,000 clones in the sample, 98% were seen once. The sequencing input was naive CD4+ T cells sorted from blood. Subset of the sample: CD45RA+ positively selected. These receptors were collected from a man younger than 45 in good health.

This clone came up once. V is TRBV12-5 and J is TRBJ1-1; 8 bases align to TRBD1. J was trimmed by 9 bases and V by 3 bases; bases with no gene match: 3. The CDR3 is 12 amino acids. Germline V lookup: CDR1 LGHNT, CDR2 FRNRAP. The CDR3 spells CASGLRDRKAFF. DNA of the CDR3: TGTGCTAGTGGTTTAAGGGACAGGAAAGCTTTCTTT.

The chain links TRBV4-1 to TRBJ2-3; 9 bases line up with TRBD1. V lost 2 bases to trimming and J lost 1 base; unmatched junction nucleotides: 4. Germline V gene sequence: CDR1 MGHRA, CDR2 YSYEKL. The CDR3 has 16 residues. The CDR3 loop reads CASSQYRDRGTDTQYF. DNA of the CDR3: TGCGCCAGCAGCCAATACCGGGACAGGGGCACAGATACGCAGTATTTT.

The chain couples TRBV27 to TRBJ2-7, with D perhaps matching TRBD2 (6 bases). Germline values: CDR1 MNHEY, CDR2 SMNVEV (reference sequence). This CDR3 has 17 residues. V lost 7 bases and J 1 base, leaving 23 bases between the germline ends. The CDR3, as DNA: TGTGCCAGCAACCCGACTAGTTCCTTGGGGGGTTCCTACGAGCAGTACTTC. Translation: CASNPTSSLGGSYEQYF.

This clone was recorded once. This chain connects TRBV19 to TRBJ2-3; 7 nucleotides agree with TRBD1. Germline CDR1 is LNHDA and CDR2 is SQIVND (reference sequence). Losses at the gene ends were 6 bases for V and 5 bases for J; bases not matched to a gene: 11. The CDR3 has 15 amino acids. CDR3 sequence reads: CASSSSQGQVDTQYF. The CDR3 DNA reads as TGTGCCAGTAGCTCTTCACAGGGGCAAGTAGATACGCAGTATTTT.

In its sample, this clone was seen once. The chain combines TRBV11-2 with TRBJ2-5; perhaps TRBD1 as D (8 bases). The germline CDR1 and CDR2 sequences are SGHAT and FQNNGV. The V and J ends lost 7 bases and 5 bases respectively, with 17 bases between them. The CDR3 extends over 14 amino acids. CDR3 DNA sequence: TGTGCCAGCACCCTGAACAGGGGGGGGGAGACCCAGTACTTC. It codes for CASTLNRGGETQYF.